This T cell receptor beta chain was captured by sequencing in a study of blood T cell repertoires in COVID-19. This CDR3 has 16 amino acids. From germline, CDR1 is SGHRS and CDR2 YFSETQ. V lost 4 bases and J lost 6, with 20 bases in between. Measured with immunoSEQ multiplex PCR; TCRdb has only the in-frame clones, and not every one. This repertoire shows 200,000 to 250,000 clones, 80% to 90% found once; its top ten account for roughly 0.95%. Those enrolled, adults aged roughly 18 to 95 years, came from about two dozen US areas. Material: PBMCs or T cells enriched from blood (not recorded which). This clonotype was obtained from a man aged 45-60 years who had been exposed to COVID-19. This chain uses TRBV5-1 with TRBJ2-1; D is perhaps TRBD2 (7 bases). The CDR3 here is CASSPRGGGRRNEQFF. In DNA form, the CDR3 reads TGCGCCAGCAGCCCCCGTGGGGGGGGGCGGCGCAATGAGCAGTTCTTC.